In this sample, the clone carrying this T cell receptor (beta chain) turned up once. As yet, its antigen is unknown. Generated by immunoSEQ multiplex PCR, the TCRdb table keeps only in-frame clones and is missing some. The table records 2.3 million or so clones, 90% to 95% of them present only once. This entry is derived from a study of shared clonotypes between healthy human individuals. Notes on the study in general: Relative to memory subsets, naive subsets generally showed larger estimated richness. Sharing across a handful of donors was seen in 4.5% to 6.5% of naive CD4 clonotypes.

CDR3 length: 13 amino acids. Trimming pared 2 bases from V and 8 bases from J, leaving 12 bases between. CDR1 is MNHEY and CDR2 is SMNVEV in the germline V gene (reference sequence). The chain employs TRBV27 and TRBJ1-2, with a weak D call TRBD1 (5 bases). Material for sequencing was naive CD4+ T cells from PBMCs. The subset is: CD45RA+ positively selected. The TCR comes from a young man in good health. Some clones in this sample may be carry-over from other donors' samples. CDR3 in DNA: TGTGCCAGCAGTTTACGGCAGGGCAAGGGCTACACCTTC. Its protein product is CASSLRQGKGYTF.